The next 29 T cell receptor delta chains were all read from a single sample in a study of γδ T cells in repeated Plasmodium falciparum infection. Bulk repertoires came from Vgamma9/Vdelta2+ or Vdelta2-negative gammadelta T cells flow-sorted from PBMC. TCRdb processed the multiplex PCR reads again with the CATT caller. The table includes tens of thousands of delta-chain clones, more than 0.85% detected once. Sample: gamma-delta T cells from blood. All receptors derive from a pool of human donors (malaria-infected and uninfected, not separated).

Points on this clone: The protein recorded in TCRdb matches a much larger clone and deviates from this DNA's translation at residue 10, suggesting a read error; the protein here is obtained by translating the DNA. The CDR3 DNA is TGTGCTCTTGGGGAACTTCCAAATCCTACCCTGGGGGACGAGGTAGCGACCGATAAACTCATCTTT. This codes for CALGELPNPTLGDEVATDKLIF. J is TRDJ1 and V is TRDV1, with 8 bases matching TRDD3. The germline V gene has CDR1 TSWWSYY and CDR2 QGS. After removal of 0 bases from V and 2 bases from J, the junction contained 23 bases not matched to a gene. This CDR3 has 22 amino acids.

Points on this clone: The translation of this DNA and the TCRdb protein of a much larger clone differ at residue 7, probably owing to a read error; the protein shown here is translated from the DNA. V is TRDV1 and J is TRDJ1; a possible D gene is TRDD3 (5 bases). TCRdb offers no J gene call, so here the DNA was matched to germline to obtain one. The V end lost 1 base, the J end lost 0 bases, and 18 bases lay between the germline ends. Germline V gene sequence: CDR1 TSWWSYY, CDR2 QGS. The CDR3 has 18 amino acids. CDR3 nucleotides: TGTGCTCTTGGGGAACAAGGTGGGATGATGGGGTACACCGATAAACTCATCTTT. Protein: CALGEQGGMMGYTDKLIF.

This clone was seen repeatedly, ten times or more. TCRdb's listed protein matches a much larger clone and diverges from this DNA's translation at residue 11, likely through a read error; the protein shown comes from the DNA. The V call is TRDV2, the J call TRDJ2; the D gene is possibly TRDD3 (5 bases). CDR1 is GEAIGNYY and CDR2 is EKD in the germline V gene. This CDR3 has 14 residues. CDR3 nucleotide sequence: TGTGCCTGTGACCCAATACGGAGAAGAGCAAAACTCTTCTTT. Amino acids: CACDPIRRRAKLFF.

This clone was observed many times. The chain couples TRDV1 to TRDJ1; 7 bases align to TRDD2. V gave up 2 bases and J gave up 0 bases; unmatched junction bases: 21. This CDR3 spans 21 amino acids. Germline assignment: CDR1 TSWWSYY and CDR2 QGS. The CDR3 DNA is TGTGCTCTTGGGGAAGCCCCTTCCTCTCATACGCGTACCCTAAACACCGATAAACTCATCTTT. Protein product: CALGEAPSSHTRTLNTDKLIF.

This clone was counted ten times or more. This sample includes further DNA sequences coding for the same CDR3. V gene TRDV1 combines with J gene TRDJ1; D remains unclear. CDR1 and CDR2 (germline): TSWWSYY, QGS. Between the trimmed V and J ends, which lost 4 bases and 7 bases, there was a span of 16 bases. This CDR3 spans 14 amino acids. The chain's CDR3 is CALGGRGRDGKLIF. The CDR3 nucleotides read TGTGCTCTTGGGGGAAGGGGTCGGGACGGTAAACTCATCTTT.

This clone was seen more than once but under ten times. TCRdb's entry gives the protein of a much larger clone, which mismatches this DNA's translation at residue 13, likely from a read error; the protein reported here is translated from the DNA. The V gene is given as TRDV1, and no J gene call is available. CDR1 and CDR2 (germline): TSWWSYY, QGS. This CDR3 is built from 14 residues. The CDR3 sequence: CALGKGEPAGELTF. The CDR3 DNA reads TGTGCTCTTGGGAAAGGGGAACCCGCGGGGGAACTCACCTTT.

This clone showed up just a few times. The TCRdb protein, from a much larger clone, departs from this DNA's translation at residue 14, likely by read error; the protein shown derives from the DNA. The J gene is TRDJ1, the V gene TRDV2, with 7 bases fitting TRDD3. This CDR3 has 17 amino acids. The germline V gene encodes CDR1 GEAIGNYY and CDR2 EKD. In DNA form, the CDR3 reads TGTGCCTGTGACACCTACCTTGGGGGGGATCCCACCGATGAACTCATCTTT. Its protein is CACDTYLGGDPTDELIF.

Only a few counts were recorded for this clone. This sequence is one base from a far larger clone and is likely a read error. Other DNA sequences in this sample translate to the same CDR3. The CDR3 sequence is CALGESKSRSPGEYTDKLIF. As DNA, the CDR3 is TGTGCTCTTGGGGAATCGAAATCCCGCTCACCTGGGGAGTACACCGATAAACTCATCTTT. The V call is TRDV1, the J call TRDJ1, with D possibly matching TRDD3 (6 bases). The J gene was not available in TCRdb and was assigned here by matching the DNA to germline segments. Germline V gene sequence: CDR1 TSWWSYY, CDR2 QGS. The CDR3 runs to 20 residues. The V end was cut by 2 bases, the J end by 0 bases, with 25 bases between.

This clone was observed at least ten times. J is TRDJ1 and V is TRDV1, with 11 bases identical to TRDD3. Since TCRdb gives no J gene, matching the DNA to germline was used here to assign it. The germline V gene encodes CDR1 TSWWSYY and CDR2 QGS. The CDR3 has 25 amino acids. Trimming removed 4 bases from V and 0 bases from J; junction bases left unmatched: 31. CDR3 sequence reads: CALGAPRREHSYQLGDNSYTDKLIF. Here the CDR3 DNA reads TGTGCTCTTGGGGCCCCGCGTCGAGAACATTCCTACCAACTGGGGGATAACTCGTACACCGATAAACTCATCTTT.

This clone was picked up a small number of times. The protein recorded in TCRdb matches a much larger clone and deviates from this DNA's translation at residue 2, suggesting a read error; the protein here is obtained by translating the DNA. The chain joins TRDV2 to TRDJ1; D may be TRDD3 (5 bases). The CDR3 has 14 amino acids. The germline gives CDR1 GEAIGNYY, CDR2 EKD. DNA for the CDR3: TGTTCCTGTGACCCCATACGCTTGCACGATAAACTCATCTTT. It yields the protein CSCDPIRLHDKLIF.

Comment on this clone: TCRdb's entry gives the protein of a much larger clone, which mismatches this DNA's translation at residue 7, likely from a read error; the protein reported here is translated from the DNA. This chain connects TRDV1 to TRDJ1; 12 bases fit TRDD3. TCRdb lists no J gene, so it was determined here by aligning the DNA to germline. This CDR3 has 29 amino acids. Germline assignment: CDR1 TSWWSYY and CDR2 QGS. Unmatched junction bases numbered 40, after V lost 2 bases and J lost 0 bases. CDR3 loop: CALGEVSVAFLTVLGDTTLRPLYTDKLIF. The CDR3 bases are TGTGCTCTTGGGGAAGTTTCGGTGGCCTTCCTCACCGTACTGGGGGATACCACTCTTAGGCCCTTGTACACCGATAAACTCATCTTT.

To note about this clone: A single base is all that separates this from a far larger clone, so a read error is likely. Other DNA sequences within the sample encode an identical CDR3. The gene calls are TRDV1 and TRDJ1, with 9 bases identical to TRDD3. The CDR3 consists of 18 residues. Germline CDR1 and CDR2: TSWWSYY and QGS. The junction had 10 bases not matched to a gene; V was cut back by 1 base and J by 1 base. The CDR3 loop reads CALGEPPGWGYATDKLIF. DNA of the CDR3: TGTGCTCTTGGGGAACCCCCTGGGTGGGGATACGCCACCGATAAACTCATCTTT.

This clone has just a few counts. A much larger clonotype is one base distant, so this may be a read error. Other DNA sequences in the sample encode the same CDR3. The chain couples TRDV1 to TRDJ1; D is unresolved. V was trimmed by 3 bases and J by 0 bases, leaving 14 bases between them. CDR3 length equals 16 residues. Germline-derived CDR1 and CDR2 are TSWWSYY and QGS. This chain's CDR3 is CALGEGALGYTDKLIF. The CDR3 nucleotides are TGTGCTCTTGGGGAGGGCGCCCTCGGGTACACCGATAAACTCATCTTT.

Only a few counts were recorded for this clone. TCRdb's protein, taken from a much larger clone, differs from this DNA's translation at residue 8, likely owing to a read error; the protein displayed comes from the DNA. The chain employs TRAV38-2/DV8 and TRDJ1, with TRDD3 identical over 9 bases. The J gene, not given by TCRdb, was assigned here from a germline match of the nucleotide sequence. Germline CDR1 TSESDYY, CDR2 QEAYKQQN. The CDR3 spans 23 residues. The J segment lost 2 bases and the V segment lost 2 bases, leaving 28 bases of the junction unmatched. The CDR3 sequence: CAYRSKIYFLDPTGGHGTDKLIF. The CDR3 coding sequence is TGTGCTTATAGGAGTAAGATTTACTTCCTAGACCCTACTGGGGGACACGGGACCGATAAACTCATCTTT.

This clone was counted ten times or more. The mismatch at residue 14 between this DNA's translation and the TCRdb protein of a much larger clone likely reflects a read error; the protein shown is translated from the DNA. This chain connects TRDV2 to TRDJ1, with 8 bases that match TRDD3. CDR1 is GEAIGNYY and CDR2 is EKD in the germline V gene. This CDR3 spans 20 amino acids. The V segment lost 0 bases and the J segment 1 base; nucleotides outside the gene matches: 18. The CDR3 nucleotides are TGTGCCTGTGACACCGAAGACAGGTTGACTGGGGGTCCACGCACCGATAAACTCATCTTT. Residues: CACDTEDRLTGGPRTDKLIF.

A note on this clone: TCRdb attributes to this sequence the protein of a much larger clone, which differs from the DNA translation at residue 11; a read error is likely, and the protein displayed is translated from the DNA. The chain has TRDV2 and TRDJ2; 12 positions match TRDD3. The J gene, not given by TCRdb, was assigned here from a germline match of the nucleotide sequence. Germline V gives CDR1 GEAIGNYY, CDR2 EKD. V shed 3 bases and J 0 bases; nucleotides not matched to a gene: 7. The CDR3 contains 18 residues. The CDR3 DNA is TGTGCCTGTGACGCCCTTACTGGGGGATACACTTTGACAGCACAACTCTTCTTT. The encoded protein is CACDALTGGYTLTAQLFF.

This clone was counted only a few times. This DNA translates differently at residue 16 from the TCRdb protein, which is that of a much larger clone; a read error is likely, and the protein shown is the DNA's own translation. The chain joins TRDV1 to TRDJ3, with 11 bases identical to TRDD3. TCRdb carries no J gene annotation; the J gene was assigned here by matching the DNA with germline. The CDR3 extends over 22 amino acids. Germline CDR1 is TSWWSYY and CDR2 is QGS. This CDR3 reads CALGELPMGSGGYSWNTRQMFF. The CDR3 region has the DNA TGTGCTCTTGGGGAACTTCCTATGGGGTCTGGGGGATACTCCTGGAACACCCGACAGATGTTTTTC.

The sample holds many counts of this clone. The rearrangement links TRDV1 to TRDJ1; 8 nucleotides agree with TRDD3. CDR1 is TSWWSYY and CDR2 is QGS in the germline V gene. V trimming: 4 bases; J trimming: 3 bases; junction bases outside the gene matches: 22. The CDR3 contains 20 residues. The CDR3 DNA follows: TGTGCTCTTGGGGGAACCTTCTACCCTCAGCTGGGGGAAAGTGCCGATAAACTCATCTTT. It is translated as CALGGTFYPQLGESADKLIF.

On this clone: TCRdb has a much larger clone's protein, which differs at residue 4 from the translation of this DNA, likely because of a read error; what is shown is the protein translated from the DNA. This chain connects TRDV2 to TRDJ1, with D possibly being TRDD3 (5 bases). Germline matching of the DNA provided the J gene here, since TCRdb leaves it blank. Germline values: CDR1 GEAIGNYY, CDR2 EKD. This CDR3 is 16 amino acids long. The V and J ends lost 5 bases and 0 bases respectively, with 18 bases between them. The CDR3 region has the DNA TGTGCCTGTGGCATTATGGCGGGGGCGAACACCGATAAACTCATCTTT. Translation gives CACGIMAGANTDKLIF.

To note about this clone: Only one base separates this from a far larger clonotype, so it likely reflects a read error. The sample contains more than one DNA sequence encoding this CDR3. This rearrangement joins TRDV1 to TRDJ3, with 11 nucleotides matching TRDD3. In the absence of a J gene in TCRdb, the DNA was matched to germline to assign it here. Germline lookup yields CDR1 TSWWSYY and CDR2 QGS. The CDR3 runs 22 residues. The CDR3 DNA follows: TGTGCACTTGGGCGAACGTGGGGGATACGCGTTTCGAGCTCCTGGGACACCCGACAGATGTTTTTC. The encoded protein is CALGRTWGIRVSSSWDTRQMFF.

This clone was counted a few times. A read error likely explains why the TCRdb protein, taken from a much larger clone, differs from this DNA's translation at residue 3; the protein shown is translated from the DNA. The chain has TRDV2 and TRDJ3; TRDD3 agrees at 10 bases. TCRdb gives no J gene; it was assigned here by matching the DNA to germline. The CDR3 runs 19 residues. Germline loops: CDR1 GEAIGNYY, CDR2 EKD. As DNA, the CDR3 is TGTGCCAGTGACACAGTCTCTACTGGGGGATTCCGGGACACCCGACAGATGTTTTTC. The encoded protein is CASDTVSTGGFRDTRQMFF.

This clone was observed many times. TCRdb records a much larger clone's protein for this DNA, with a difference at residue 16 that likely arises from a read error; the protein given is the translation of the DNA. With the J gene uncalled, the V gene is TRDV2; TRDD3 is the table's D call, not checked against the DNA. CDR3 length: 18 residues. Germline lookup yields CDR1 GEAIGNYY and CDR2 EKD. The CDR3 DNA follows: TGTGCCTGTGACACTGGGTACTGGGGGATACGGAACACCGATAAACCCATCTTT. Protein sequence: CACDTGYWGIRNTDKPIF.

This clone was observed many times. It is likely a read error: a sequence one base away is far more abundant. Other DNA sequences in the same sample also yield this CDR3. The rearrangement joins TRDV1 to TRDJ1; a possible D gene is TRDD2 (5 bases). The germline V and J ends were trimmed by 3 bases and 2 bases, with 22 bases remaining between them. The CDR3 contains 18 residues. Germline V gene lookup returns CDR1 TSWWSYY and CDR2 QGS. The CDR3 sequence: CALGDFPPFPGRTDKLIF. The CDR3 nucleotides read TGTGCTCTTGGGGACTTTCCACCGTTTCCTGGCCGAACCGATAAACTCATCTTT.

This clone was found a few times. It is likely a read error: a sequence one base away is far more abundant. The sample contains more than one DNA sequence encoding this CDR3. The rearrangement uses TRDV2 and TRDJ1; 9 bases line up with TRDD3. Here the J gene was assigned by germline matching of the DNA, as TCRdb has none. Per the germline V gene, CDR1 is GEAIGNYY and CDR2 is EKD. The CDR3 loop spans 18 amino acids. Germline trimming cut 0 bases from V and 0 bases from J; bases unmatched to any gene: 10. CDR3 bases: TGTGCCTGTGACACCCTATCACTGGGGGACCCGTACACCGATAAACTCATCTTT. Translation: CACDTLSLGDPYTDKLIF.

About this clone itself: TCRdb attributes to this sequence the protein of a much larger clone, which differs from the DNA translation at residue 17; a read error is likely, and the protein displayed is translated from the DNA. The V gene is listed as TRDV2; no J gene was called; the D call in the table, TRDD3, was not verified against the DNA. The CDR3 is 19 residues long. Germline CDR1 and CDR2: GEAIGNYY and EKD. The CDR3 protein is CACDTGGLRGSWDTRQTFF. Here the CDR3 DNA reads TGTGCCTGTGACACTGGGGGCCTGAGGGGCTCCTGGGACACCCGACAGACGTTTTTC.

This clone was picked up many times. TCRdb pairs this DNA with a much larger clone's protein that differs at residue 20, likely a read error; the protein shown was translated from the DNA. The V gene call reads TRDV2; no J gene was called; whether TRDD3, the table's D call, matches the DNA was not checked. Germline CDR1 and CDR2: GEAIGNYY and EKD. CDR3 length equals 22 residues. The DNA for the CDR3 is TGTGCCTGTGACACTGTTTCCAGGGGGTCAGTACCGGTTTATCTAGACACCGATAAACCCATCTTT. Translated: CACDTVSRGSVPVYLDTDKPIF.

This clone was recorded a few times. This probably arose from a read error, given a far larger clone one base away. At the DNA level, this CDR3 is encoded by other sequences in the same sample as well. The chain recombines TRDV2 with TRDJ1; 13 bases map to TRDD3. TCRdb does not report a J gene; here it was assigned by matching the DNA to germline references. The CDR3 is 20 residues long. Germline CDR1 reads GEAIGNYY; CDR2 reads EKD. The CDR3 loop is CACDTLVLGDTRKDTDKLIF. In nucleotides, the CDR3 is TGTGCCTGTGACACCCTGGTACTGGGGGATACGCGGAAGGACACTGATAAACTCATCTTT.

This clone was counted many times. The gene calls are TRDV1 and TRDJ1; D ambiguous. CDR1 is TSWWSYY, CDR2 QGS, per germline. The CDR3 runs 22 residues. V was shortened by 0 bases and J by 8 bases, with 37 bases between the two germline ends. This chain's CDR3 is CALGELSRIPLPRKDSRPKLIF. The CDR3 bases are TGTGCTCTTGGGGAACTAAGTCGGATTCCCCTCCCGCGGAAGGACTCGAGACCAAAACTCATCTTT.

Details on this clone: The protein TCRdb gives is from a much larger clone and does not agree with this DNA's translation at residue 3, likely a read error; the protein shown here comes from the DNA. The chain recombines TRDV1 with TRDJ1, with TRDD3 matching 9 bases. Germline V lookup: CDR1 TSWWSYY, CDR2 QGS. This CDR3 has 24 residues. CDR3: CAFGEVSADPISYWGNQYTDKLIF. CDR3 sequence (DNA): TGTGCTTTTGGGGAAGTAAGCGCAGATCCAATCAGCTACTGGGGGAACCAGTACACCGATAAACTCATCTTT.